These 18 T cell receptor beta chains were all obtained from the same sample, sequenced in a study of blood T cell repertoires in COVID-19. This table comes from immunoSEQ multiplex PCR, and its TCRdb copy is limited to in-frame clones, with some not included. The sample carries 230,000 or so clones, roughly nine tenths recorded once. The sequenced material came from PBMCs or T cells enriched from blood (not recorded which). The receptor set was obtained from a woman aged 25 to 39 who had recovered from COVID-19.

The genes are TRBV7-9 and TRBJ1-2; weak D call: TRBD1 (6 bases). V was shortened by 5 bases and J by 7 bases, with 17 bases between the two germline ends. CDR1 is SEHNR and CDR2 is FQNEAQ in the germline V gene (reference sequence). The CDR3 loop spans 14 amino acids. The CDR3 loop reads CASSTVDRGPGYTF. DNA for the CDR3: TGTGCCAGCAGCACAGTGGACAGAGGACCTGGCTACACCTTC.

The V and J genes are TRBV5-1 and TRBJ1-3; possible D gene TRBD1, 5 bases. V lost 4 bases and J 5 bases, leaving 13 bases between the germline ends. The CDR3 spans 14 residues. Germline V lookup: CDR1 SGHRS, CDR2 YFSETQ. CDR3 residues: CASSPTDLRNTIYF. In nucleotides, the CDR3 is TGCGCCAGCAGCCCGACAGATTTACGAAACACCATATATTTT.

This chain joins TRBV7-9 and TRBJ2-1; 15 bases match TRBD2. Germline CDR1 reads SEHNR; CDR2 reads FQNEAQ (reference sequence). This CDR3 spans 19 amino acids. The J segment lost 6 bases and the V segment lost 1 base, leaving 10 bases of the junction unmatched. The CDR3 here is CASSLVPRTSGGALNEQFF. CDR3 nucleotide sequence: TGTGCCAGCAGCTTAGTACCAAGGACTAGCGGGGGGGCCCTCAATGAGCAGTTCTTC.

J is TRBJ2-3 and V is TRBV27; D might be TRBD1 (5 bases). CDR1 is MNHEY and CDR2 is SMNVEV in the germline V gene (reference sequence). Trimming took off 5 bases at V and 6 bases at J, with 12 bases between the two ends. This CDR3 spans 13 amino acids. CDR3 nucleotide sequence: TGTGCCAGCAGTCCCTGGGGCAAGGATACGCAGTATTTT. Translation: CASSPWGKDTQYF.

This clone was seen a few times. The chain links TRBV6-5 to TRBJ1-3; 11 nucleotides match TRBD1. This CDR3 is 15 amino acids long. Looked up from germline, CDR1 is MNHEY and CDR2 is SVGAGI. V shed 7 bases, J shed 4 bases, and the junction held 6 bases outside the gene matches. The CDR3: CASILRTGGGNTIYF. CDR3 DNA sequence: TGTGCCAGCATACTTCGGACAGGGGGCGGAAACACCATATATTTT.

This sequence joins TRBV7-6 and TRBJ2-7; D possibly corresponds to TRBD2 (6 bases). Deletions cut 5 bases from V and 2 bases from J, with 10 bases between. This CDR3 spans 13 amino acids. Per the germline V gene, CDR1 is SGHVS and CDR2 is FNYEAQ. The CDR3 DNA sequence: TGTGCCAGCAGCCCCGGGACTCCCTACGAGCAGTACTTC. It codes for CASSPGTPYEQYF.

The rearrangement uses TRBV10-3 and TRBJ2-3; a weak D match, TRBD2 (7 bases). CDR3 size: 15 residues. V was cut by 4 bases and J by 2 bases, with 13 bases left in between. Per the germline V gene, CDR1 is ENHRY and CDR2 is SYGVKD. The CDR3, as DNA: TGTGCCATCAGTGTGAGGGGGGGGGACACAGATACGCAGTATTTT. This sequence encodes CAISVRGGDTDTQYF.

This clone was seen a few times. The rearrangement uses TRBV4-2 and TRBJ1-3; D call uncertain. V was clipped by 0 bases and J by 0 bases, with 6 bases between them. Germline values: CDR1 LGHNA, CDR2 YNFKEQ. The CDR3 has 15 amino acids. This chain's CDR3 is CASSQDGVSGNTIYF. The CDR3 DNA sequence: TGTGCCAGCAGCCAAGACGGGGTCTCTGGAAACACCATATATTTT.

As to this clone: The sample has other DNA sequences that encode this CDR3 too. J is TRBJ1-5 and V is TRBV5-1; 9 bases are shared with TRBD1. This CDR3 has 14 residues. The ends lost 4 bases at V and 7 bases at J; junction bases unmatched: 6. CDR1 and CDR2 from the germline V gene are SGHRS and YFSETQ. The CDR3 loop reads CASSLDRGGQPQHF. The CDR3 DNA reads as TGCGCCAGCAGCCTGGACAGGGGAGGCCAGCCCCAGCATTTT.

J is TRBJ1-5 and V is TRBV7-2, with D perhaps TRBD1 (6 bases). Trimming removed 4 bases at V and 1 base at J, with 11 bases between. The CDR3 consists of 15 residues. The germline CDR1 and CDR2 sequences are SGHTA and FQGNSA. CDR3 DNA sequence: TGTGCCAGCAGCTACAGGGCGGGCAGCAATCAGCCCCAGCATTTT. Translated, it gives CASSYRAGSNQPQHF.

The chain uses TRBV4-3 and TRBJ2-1, with TRBD2 identical over 10 bases. The CDR3 sequence is 15 residues long. Germline V gene sequence: CDR1 LGHNA, CDR2 YSLEER. V lost 0 bases and J lost 6; bases outside the gene matches: 2. CDR3 in DNA: TGCGCCAGCAGCCAAGATTTAGCGGGAGGCAATGAGCAGTTCTTC. It is translated as CASSQDLAGGNEQFF.

This clone was observed once. J is TRBJ2-6 and V is TRBV9; TRBD1 is a possible D gene (6 bases). This CDR3 has 17 amino acids. Between the trimmed V and J ends, which lost 3 bases and 0 bases, there was a span of 13 bases. Germline lookup yields CDR1 SGDLS and CDR2 YYNGEE. The CDR3 region has the DNA TGTGCCAGCAGCGCCGATGGACAGCCCTCTGGGGCCAACGTCCTGACTTTC. This codes for CASSADGQPSGANVLTF.

Here the CDR3 DNA reads TGTGCCAGCAGTTGGGAGGATTCCGGCAATGAGCAGTTCTTC. The encoded protein is CASSWEDSGNEQFF. This chain links TRBV2 with TRBJ2-1; D is possibly TRBD2 (6 bases). V lost 5 bases and J lost 6, with 14 bases in between. From germline, CDR1 is SNHLY and CDR2 FYNNEI. This CDR3 region has 14 residues.

CDR3 loop: CASRSAGGGPGELFF. CDR3 nucleotide sequence: TGTGCCAGCAGAAGCGCAGGGGGCGGACCCGGGGAGCTGTTTTTT. The chain carries TRBV5-4 and TRBJ2-2; 8 positions match TRBD1. This CDR3 has 15 residues. J was trimmed by 6 bases and V by 5 bases; bases with no gene match: 9. Germline V CDR1 and CDR2: SGHNT, YYREEE (reference sequence).

V gene TRBV3-1 (or the pseudogene TRBV3-2) combines with J gene TRBJ1-5; 7 bases agree with TRBD1. The V gene's germline CDR1 is LGHDT and CDR2 YNNKEL (reference sequence). J lost 2 bases, V lost 0 bases, and 1 base had no gene match. The CDR3 runs to 15 residues. The DNA of the CDR3 is TGTGCCAGCAGCCAAGACACAGGGGGCAATCAGCCCCAGCATTTT. This encodes CASSQDTGGNQPQHF.

This rearrangement joins TRBV7-9 to TRBJ1-5; 7 positions agree with TRBD1. The CDR3 totals 13 residues. V lost 4 bases to trimming and J lost 4 bases; unmatched junction nucleotides: 1. Germline CDR1 reads SEHNR; CDR2 reads FQNEAQ (reference sequence). The CDR3: CASSSGQNQPQHF. The CDR3 bases are TGTGCCAGCAGCTCGGGACAGAATCAGCCCCAGCATTTT.

This chain connects TRBV27 to TRBJ1-5; 7 nucleotides line up with TRBD1. CDR3 length: 16 residues. Germline V gives CDR1 MNHEY, CDR2 SMNVEV (reference sequence). V shed 4 bases, J shed 2 bases, and the junction held 8 bases outside the gene matches. CDR3 nucleotides: TGTGCCAGCAGTTCATCATCGACAGGGCGCAATCAGCCCCAGCATTTT. Translated, it gives CASSSSSTGRNQPQHF.

Many counts were recorded for this clone. This chain connects TRBV9 to TRBJ2-7, with a possible D match to TRBD1 (6 bases). The CDR3 contains 15 residues. V was pared by 0 bases and J by 4 bases, with 14 bases between. Germline V lookup: CDR1 SGDLS, CDR2 YYNGEE. CDR3 nucleotides: TGTGCCAGCAGCGTAGCTGGGACATCTCTTTACGAGCAGTACTTC. Its protein product is CASSVAGTSLYEQYF.